The present TCR beta chain was sequenced within a study of shared clonotypes between healthy human individuals. Findings and limits, study-wide: Shared clonotypes across all four donors exceeded non-shared ones in generation probability.

Assay: immunoSEQ multiplex PCR; the TCRdb copy retains only in-frame clones and omits some. The table lists roughly 2.5 million clones, around 94% of them singletons. CD4+ cells underwent separation, giving CD45RA+ naive and CD45RA-negative memory subsets. V lost 4 bases to trimming and J lost 1 base; unmatched junction nucleotides: 8. The CDR3 length is 16 residues. Germline V CDR1 and CDR2: SGDLS, YYNGEE. This clone has just one count. No antigen is known for it. This TCR was recovered from a man younger than 30 in good health. Material for sequencing was naive CD4+ T cells sorted from blood. Subset given: CD45RA+ positively selected. This chain connects TRBV9 to TRBJ2-5, with TRBD1 matching 9 bases. The CDR3 DNA is TGTGCCAGCAGCCCTCGGACAGGGGCGTTCCAAGAGACCCAGTACTTC. Amino acids: CASSPRTGAFQETQYF.